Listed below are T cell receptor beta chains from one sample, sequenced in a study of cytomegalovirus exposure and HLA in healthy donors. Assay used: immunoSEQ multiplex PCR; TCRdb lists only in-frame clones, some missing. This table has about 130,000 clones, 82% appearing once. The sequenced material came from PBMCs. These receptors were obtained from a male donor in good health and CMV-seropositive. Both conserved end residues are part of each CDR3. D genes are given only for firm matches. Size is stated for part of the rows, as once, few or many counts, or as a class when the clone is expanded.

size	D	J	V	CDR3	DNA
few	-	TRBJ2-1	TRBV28	CASSLGTGLAGVGGNEQFF	TGTGCCAGCAGTTTAGGGACAGGCTTAGCGGGAGTCGGAGGCAATGAGCAGTTCTTC
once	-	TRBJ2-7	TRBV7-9	CASSSEVNQYEQYF	TGTGCCAGCAGCTCGGAGGTCAATCAGTACGAGCAGTACTTC
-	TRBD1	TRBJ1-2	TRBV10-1	CASGTANYGYTF	TGCGCCAGCGGGACAGCTAACTATGGCTACACCTTC
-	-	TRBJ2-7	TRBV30	CAWAGRLGYEQYF	TGTGCCTGGGCGGGGCGTCTAGGCTACGAGCAGTACTTC
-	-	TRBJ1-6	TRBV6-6	CASTPQLNRDSPLHF	TGTGCCAGCACCCCGCAACTAAACAGGGACTCACCCCTCCACTTT
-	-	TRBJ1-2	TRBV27	CASSFRDFYGYTF	TGTGCCAGCAGTTTCCGGGACTTCTATGGCTACACCTTC
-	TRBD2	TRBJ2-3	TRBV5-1	CASSLGLRGNTDTQYF	TGCGCCAGCAGCCTGGGACTACGGGGTAACACAGATACGCAGTATTTT
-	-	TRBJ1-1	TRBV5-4	CASSLGAVDGPEAFF	TGTGCCAGCAGCTTGGGAGCGGTCGACGGTCCCGAAGCTTTCTTT
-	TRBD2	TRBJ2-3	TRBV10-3	CAISEISGSTDTQYF	TGTGCCATCAGTGAGATTAGCGGGAGCACAGATACGCAGTATTTT
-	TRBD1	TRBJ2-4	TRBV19	CASSTGGAVVNIQYF	TGTGCCAGTTCTACAGGGGGCGCGGTGGTAAACATTCAGTACTTC
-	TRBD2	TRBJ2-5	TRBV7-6	CASSLVITSGTQETQYF	TGTGCCAGCAGCTTAGTAATCACTAGCGGGACCCAAGAGACCCAGTACTTC
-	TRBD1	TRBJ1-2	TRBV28	CASSSPTGGDYGYTF	TGTGCCAGCAGTTCTCCGACAGGGGGCGACTATGGCTACACCTTC
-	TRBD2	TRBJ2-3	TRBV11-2	CASSLVGLAGADTQYF	TGTGCCAGCAGCTTAGTTGGTCTAGCGGGAGCAGATACGCAGTATTTT
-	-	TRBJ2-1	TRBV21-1	CASSKTLLAGGVEQFF	TGTGCCAGCAGCAAAACCCTACTAGCGGGAGGGGTGGAGCAGTTCTTC
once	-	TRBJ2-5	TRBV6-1	CASSDNPGRRPKQYF	TGTGCCAGCAGTGATAACCCAGGGCGACGCCCGAAGCAGTACTTC
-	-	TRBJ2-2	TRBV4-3	CASSQGQRAGELFF	TGCGCCAGCAGCCAAGGGCAGAGGGCCGGGGAGCTGTTTTTT
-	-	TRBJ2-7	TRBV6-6	CASWTPNGYEQYF	TGTGCCAGCTGGACTCCGAATGGCTACGAGCAGTACTTC
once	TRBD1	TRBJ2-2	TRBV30	CASDRANTGELFF	TGTGCCTCAGACAGGGCGAACACCGGGGAGCTGTTTTTT
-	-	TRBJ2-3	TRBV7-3	CASSLSGGRDTQYF	TGTGCCAGCAGCTTAAGTGGGGGGAGGGATACGCAGTATTTT
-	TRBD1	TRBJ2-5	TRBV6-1	CASSDTGTVFGEQYF	TGTGCCAGCAGTGACACCGGGACAGTGTTCGGGGAGCAGTACTTC
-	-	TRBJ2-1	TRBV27	CASIPQRRKDNEQFF	TGTGCCAGCATTCCCCAGCGAAGGAAGGACAATGAGCAGTTCTTC
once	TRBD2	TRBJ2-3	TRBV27	CASAKGTSETDTQYF	TGTGCCAGTGCGAAAGGGACTAGCGAGACAGATACGCAGTATTTT
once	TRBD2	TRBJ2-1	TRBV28	CASGRGGRVMNEQFF	TGTGCCAGCGGGCGGGGAGGGCGGGTCATGAATGAGCAGTTCTTC
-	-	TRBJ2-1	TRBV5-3	CARSLAEALRSYNEQFF	TGTGCCAGAAGCTTGGCAGAAGCGTTACGATCCTACAATGAGCAGTTCTTC
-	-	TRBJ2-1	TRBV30	CAWGGAVHEQFF	TGTGCCTGGGGGGGCGCCGTCCATGAGCAGTTCTTC
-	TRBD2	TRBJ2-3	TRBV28	CASSILLAEGHTQYF	TGTGCCAGCAGCATCCTCCTAGCGGAGGGGCATACGCAGTATTTT
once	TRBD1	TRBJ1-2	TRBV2	CASSPGQGYGYTF	TGTGCCAGCAGCCCGGGACAGGGTTATGGCTACACCTTC
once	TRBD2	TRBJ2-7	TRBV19	CASQKGGSPYEQYF	TGTGCCAGTCAAAAGGGCGGGAGTCCCTACGAGCAGTACTTC
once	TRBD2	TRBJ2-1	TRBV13	CASSAGLAGEDEQFF	TGTGCCAGCAGCGCGGGACTAGCGGGAGAAGATGAGCAGTTCTTC
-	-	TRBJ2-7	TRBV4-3	CASSLVLRVSGDYEQYF	TGCGCCAGCAGCCTCGTTCTCAGGGTCTCGGGCGACTACGAGCAGTACTTC
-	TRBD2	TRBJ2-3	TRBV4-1	CASSPTSGRGADTQYF	TGCGCCAGCAGCCCTACTAGCGGGAGGGGGGCAGATACGCAGTATTTT